The clone carrying this TCR beta chain was seen only a few times. Its cognate antigen is unknown. The data originate from a study of T cells after yellow fever vaccination. The CDR3 is 14 residues long. Germline V gene lookup returns CDR1 SEHNR and CDR2 FQNEAQ (reference sequence). Deletions cut 6 bases from V and 0 bases from J, with 8 bases between. They built TCR cDNA with 5'RACE template switching, a step that put in a universal primer site and UMIs. TCRdb recomputed calls from the 5' RACE reads with MiXCR, one row per CDR3 protein. This sample carries under 550,000 distinct CDR3 sequences, 21% of them seen once, and the ten largest clones take around 17%. Study-wide points: Though it reached lower strength, the secondary response hit its peak faster, day 5 versus 15.

This chain joins TRBV7-9 and TRBJ1-4; weak D call: TRBD1 (5 bases). Source: PBMCs, taken approximately 20 days after the first yellow fever vaccination. This TCR came from a man between 18 and 29 years old who received the YFV17D yellow fever vaccine. CDR3 loop: CASSWTPTNEKLFF. CDR3 coding DNA: TGTGCCAGCAGTTGGACACCAACTAATGAAAAACTGTTTTTT. Full variable domain (outside the CDR3, taken from reference TRBV7-9 and TRBJ1-4): DTGVSQNPRHKITKRGQNVTFRCDPISEHNRLYWYRQTLGQGPEFLTYFQNEAQLEKSRLLSDRFSAERPKGSFSTLEIQRTEQGDSAMYLCASSWTPTNEKLFFGSGTQLSVL.